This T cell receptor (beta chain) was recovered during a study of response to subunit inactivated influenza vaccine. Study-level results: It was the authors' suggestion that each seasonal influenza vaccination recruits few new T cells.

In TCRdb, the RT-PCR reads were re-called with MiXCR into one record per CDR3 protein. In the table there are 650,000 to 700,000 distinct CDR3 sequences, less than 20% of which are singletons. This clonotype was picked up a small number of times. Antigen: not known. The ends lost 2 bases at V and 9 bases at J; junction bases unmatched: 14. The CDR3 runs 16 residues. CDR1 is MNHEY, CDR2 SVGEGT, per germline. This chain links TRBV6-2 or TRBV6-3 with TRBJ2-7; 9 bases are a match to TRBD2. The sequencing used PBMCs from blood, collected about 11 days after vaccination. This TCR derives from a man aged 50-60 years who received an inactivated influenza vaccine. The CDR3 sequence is CASSYGLAGNPRGQYF. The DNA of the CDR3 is TGTGCCAGCAGTTACGGCCTAGCGGGAAACCCTCGGGGGCAGTACTTC.